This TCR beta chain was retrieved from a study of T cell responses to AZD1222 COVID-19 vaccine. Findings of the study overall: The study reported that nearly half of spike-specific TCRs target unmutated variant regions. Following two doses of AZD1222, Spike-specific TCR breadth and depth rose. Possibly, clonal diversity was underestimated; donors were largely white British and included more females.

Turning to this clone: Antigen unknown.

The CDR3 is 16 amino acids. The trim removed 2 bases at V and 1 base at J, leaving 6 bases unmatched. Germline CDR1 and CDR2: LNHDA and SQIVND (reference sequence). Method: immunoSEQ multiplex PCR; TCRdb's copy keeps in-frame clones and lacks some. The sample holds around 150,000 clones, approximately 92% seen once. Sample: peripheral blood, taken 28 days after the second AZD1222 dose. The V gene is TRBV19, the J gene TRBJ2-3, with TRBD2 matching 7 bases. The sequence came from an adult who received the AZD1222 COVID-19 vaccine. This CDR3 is CASSITSVGGTDTQYF. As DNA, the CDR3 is TGTGCCAGTAGTATAACTAGCGTGGGAGGCACAGATACGCAGTATTTT.